The clone carrying this T cell receptor (beta chain) has a handful of counts. Its antigen is undetermined. The data derive from a study of tumor-infiltrating lymphocytes in primary liver carcinoma. Findings of the study overall: Roughly 7.5-25% of top clones, and no more, occurred in all five tumor regions.

With a constant-region primer, TCR beta cDNA was made from around 520 ng of total RNA. Sequencing libraries for TCR beta derived from three nested multiplex PCR rounds that used slightly modified ARM-PCR. A C-beta reverse primer was combined with TRBV1-TRBV30 forward primers in the first two PCR rounds, and each round had around 11 cycles. TCRdb processed the multiplex PCR reads anew with MiXCR; each CDR3 protein has one entry. The sample contains 100,000 or so distinct CDR3 sequences, about four fifths of which appear only once. The CDR3 loop spans 10 amino acids. Germline assignment: CDR1 LNHDA and CDR2 SQIVND (reference sequence). V lost 10 bases and J 3 bases, leaving 3 bases between the germline ends. Unsorted bulk tissue, about 20-32 mg of it, served as the source for co-extraction of RNA and DNA. In every tumor sample, viable tumor cells made up over 85%.

This receptor was taken from a man aged 40-50 years with primary liver carcinoma and hepatitis B virus infection. This chain connects TRBV19 to TRBJ2-2; D gene ambiguous. Sequenced material: liver tumor tissue from sampling region 3. As to subset: tumor region T3, left-lateral pole. CDR3 sequence (DNA): TGTGCCACTTACACCGGGGAGCTGTTTTTT. Protein sequence: CATYTGELFF.